This section outlines one T cell receptor beta chain sequence together with its context. The antigen remains unidentified. Libraries were prepared by immunoSEQ multiplex PCR; TCRdb keeps only in-frame clonotypes and omits some of them. The profile shows about 480,000 clones, 60% to 85% of them singletons. The entry originates in a study of shared clonotypes between healthy human individuals. Study-wide results and limits: Only blood samples were collected, and tissue repertoires likely differ.

The CDR3 covers 13 residues. CDR1 and CDR2 (germline): MNHNS, SASEGT. The V gene end was trimmed by 8 bases and the J gene end by 4 bases; junction bases not matched to a gene: 3. The rearrangement uses TRBV6-1 and TRBJ1-2; 11 bases map to TRBD1. The sample taken for sequencing was PBMCs. The TCR was taken from a woman between 40 and 55 years old in good health. Some clones in this sample may be carry-over from other donors' samples. CDR3 protein: CASGDRGFYGYTF. In DNA form, the CDR3 reads TGTGCCAGCGGGGACAGGGGGTTCTATGGCTACACCTTC.